Reported below is one T cell receptor (beta chain). Only one heparinised blood draw was taken per donor, and its volume averaged about 120 mL. Cell sorting via CD45RO/CCR7/CD25/CD127/CD95/CD27 was performed to obtain CD4+ naive, central memory, regulatory and stem cell-like memory cells. Reverse transcription of all isolated RNA meant that expressed TCRB transcripts were sequenced. The data were produced by immunoSEQ multiplex PCR, yet TCRdb's version contains in-frame clones alone and is incomplete. The sample contains 900,000 or so clones, roughly 15% of which appear only once. This entry comes from a study of beta chain features in type 1 diabetes. The V gene's germline CDR1 is SGHTA and CDR2 FQGNSA. J gave up 5 bases and V 1 base, and 11 bases lay outside the gene matches. The CDR3 is 17 residues long.

This receptor was identified in a woman younger than 30 in good health. The rearrangement links TRBV7-2 to TRBJ2-7; 10 bases fit TRBD2. The sequenced material came from naive CD4+ T cells from blood. The CDR3 spells CASSLDLLAGESNEQYF. Here the CDR3 DNA reads TGTGCCAGCAGCTTAGACCTTCTAGCGGGAGAGTCAAACGAGCAGTACTTC. Combining the CDR3 with reference TRBV7-2 and TRBJ2-7 gives the whole variable domain GAGVSQSPSNKVTEKGKDVELRCDPISGHTALYWYRQSLGQGLEFLIYFQGNSAPDKSGLPSDRFSAERTGGSVSTLTIQRTQQEDSAVYLCASSLDLLAGESNEQYFGPGTRLTVT.